This T cell receptor (beta chain) was recovered during a study of blood T cell repertoires in COVID-19. Overall study: Sites in the United States, Italy and Spain provided acute and convalescent COVID-19 samples. T cells, B-cell-depleted T cells, or PBMCs provided the cDNA or gDNA that served as material.

The V and J ends lost 6 bases and 7 bases, in that order; junction bases with no gene match: 16. The CDR3 extends over 17 amino acids. Germline V gene lookup returns CDR1 SNHLY and CDR2 FYNNEI. In the source study's methods: By means of reference gene primer amplification, nucleated cell counts were estimated. TCRdb's copy holds only in-frame clones and misses some; the assay was immunoSEQ multiplex PCR. The V and J calls and clone size were taken over from that table, and D and trimming were inferred from the DNA. The profile covers roughly 360,000 clones, with about 80% appearing a single time and more than 0.85% taken by the ten largest.

Specimen: peripheral blood. The receptor's source is a human donor with acute or convalescent COVID-19. The donor label of this sample is uncertain. The rearrangement joins TRBV2 to TRBJ2-1; 9 bases agree with TRBD2. The chain's CDR3 is CASSKRGFSGSKNEQFF. CDR3 bases: TGTGCCAGCAGCAAAAGGGGATTTAGCGGGAGTAAGAATGAGCAGTTCTTC.